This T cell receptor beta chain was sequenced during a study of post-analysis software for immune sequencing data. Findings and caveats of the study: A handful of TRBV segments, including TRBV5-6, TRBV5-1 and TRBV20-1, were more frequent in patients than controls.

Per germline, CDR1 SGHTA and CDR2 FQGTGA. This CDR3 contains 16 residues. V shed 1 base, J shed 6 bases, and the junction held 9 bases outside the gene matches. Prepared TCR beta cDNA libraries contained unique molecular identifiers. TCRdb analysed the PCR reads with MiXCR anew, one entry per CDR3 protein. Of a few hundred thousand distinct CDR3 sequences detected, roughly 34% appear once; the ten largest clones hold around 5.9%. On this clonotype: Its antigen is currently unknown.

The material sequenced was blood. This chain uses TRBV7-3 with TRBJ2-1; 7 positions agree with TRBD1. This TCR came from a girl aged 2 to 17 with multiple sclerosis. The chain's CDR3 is CASSLRVGRGCNEQFF. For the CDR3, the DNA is TGTGCCAGCAGCTTAAGGGTAGGCAGGGGGTGCAATGAGCAGTTCTTC.